The 10 T cell receptor beta chains given below trace back to one sample, sequenced in a study of T cells in Graves' hyperthyroidism and ophthalmopathy (dated by TCRdb to about 2019). Preparation of the library involved multiplex PCR. The sample was run on an Illumina HiSeq 2000. Amplification of TCR beta CDR3 regions was carried out from RNA transcripts. The first round of RT-PCR for the TCR CDR3 was performed with the HTBI primer set and the Qiagen OneStep RT-PCR kit. The public reads were reprocessed in TCRdb via fastp at Q25 and MiXCR, keeping in-frame beta chains. Identical CDR3 proteins give one entry, which carries the most common genes and DNA. Within this sample are approximately 740,000 distinct CDR3 sequences, with 12% to 15% of them counted one time only. The ten largest clones capture approximately 10% of the sample. The sequenced material came from blood. These receptors were taken from a woman in her late teens or twenties with Graves' hyperthyroidism.

This clonotype appeared many times. The V call is TRBV30, the J call TRBJ1-1; TRBD1 is a possible D gene (6 bases). Germline V gene lookup returns CDR1 GTSNPN and CDR2 SVGIG (reference sequence). V shed 1 base and J shed 5 bases, with 20 bases lying between them. This CDR3 comprises 16 residues. The CDR3, as DNA: TGTGCCTGGAGTGGGTCAGGGGATTCTCCGGGGACTGAAGCTTTCTTT. As protein: CAWSGSGDSPGTEAFF.

The chain has TRBV27 and TRBJ1-6, with 7 bases matching TRBD1. This CDR3 is 14 amino acids long. With 3 bases clipped from V and 4 bases from J, the junction kept 0 bases outside the gene matches. Germline V gives CDR1 MNHEY, CDR2 SMNVEV (reference sequence). CDR3 loop: CASSLGQYNSPLHF. The DNA of the CDR3 is TGTGCCAGCAGTTTGGGACAGTATAATTCACCCCTCCACTTT.

The rearrangement joins TRBV30 to TRBJ2-3; D is perhaps TRBD1 or TRBD2 (5 bases each). V was clipped by 1 base and J by 3 bases, with 5 bases between them. The germline V gene has CDR1 GTSNPN and CDR2 SVGIG (reference sequence). The CDR3 consists of 12 residues. The CDR3 DNA sequence: TGTGCCTGGAGTGGGGGGACAGATACGCAGTATTTT. Protein product: CAWSGGTDTQYF. Full variable domain (outside the CDR3, taken from reference TRBV30 and TRBJ2-3): SQTIHQWPATLVQPVGSPLSLECTVEGTSNPNLYWYRQAAGRGLQLLFYSVGIGQISSEVPQNLSASRPQDRQFILSSKKLLLSDSGFYLCAWSGGTDTQYFGPGTRLTVL.

The CDR3: CASSQGWAGELFF. The CDR3 region has the DNA TGTGCCAGCAGCCAAGGATGGGCCGGGGAGCTGTTTTTT. The rearrangement links TRBV3-1 to TRBJ2-2; no definite D call. The CDR3 is 13 amino acids. Germline CDR1 LGHDT, CDR2 YNNKEL (reference sequence). With 1 base removed from V and 6 bases from J, the gap between germline ends came to 6 bases.

Of note for this clonotype: This could be a read error, since a much larger clone is one nucleotide away. The J gene is TRBJ2-3, the V gene TRBV28; D remains ambiguous. The CDR3 is 13 residues long. Germline V gives CDR1 MDHEN, CDR2 SYDVKM. The CDR3 here is CASMHGGTNTQYF. The DNA for the CDR3 is TGTGCCAGCATGCACGGTGGCACAAATACGCAGTATTTT.

At least ten counts were recorded for this clonotype. This chain joins TRBV18 and TRBJ2-3; D possibly matches TRBD1 or TRBD2 (5 bases each). V lost 1 base to trimming and J lost 4 bases, with 9 bases between them. This CDR3 region has 14 residues. The germline V gene encodes CDR1 KGHSH and CDR2 LQKENI. CDR3 residues: CASSPLRGPDTQYF. The CDR3 DNA reads TGTGCCAGCTCACCACTTCGGGGCCCAGATACGCAGTATTTT.

This clonotype was seen at least ten times. The chain recombines TRBV20-1 with TRBJ1-4, with D maybe TRBD1 (5 bases). Germline CDR1 DFQATT, CDR2 SNEGSKA (reference sequence). The ends were cut back, 0 bases at V and 0 bases at J, with 11 bases in the middle. The CDR3 has 16 residues. As DNA, the CDR3 is TGCAGTGCTAGAGAGGGGGGTAAAGCAACTAATGAAAAACTGTTTTTT. As protein: CSAREGGKATNEKLFF.

In its sample, this clonotype was seen a few times. This chain joins TRBV20-1 and TRBJ2-1; D ambiguous. The germline V and J ends were trimmed by 6 bases and 0 bases, with 9 bases remaining between them. CDR3 length: 13 amino acids. Germline V lookup: CDR1 DFQATT, CDR2 SNEGSKA (reference sequence). CDR3 amino acids: CSAPGYSYNEQFF. CDR3 nucleotide sequence: TGCAGTGCCCCGGGCTACTCCTACAATGAGCAGTTCTTC.

This clonotype was counted many times. This chain links TRBV30 with TRBJ1-2; TRBD1 might be the D (6 bases). Deletions cut 4 bases from V and 3 bases from J, with 27 bases between. Germline values: CDR1 GTSNPN, CDR2 SVGIG (reference sequence). This CDR3 spans 18 amino acids. The CDR3 region has the DNA TGTGCCTGGAACGGAGGGGGTGGACCGCGTCGACAGTACTATGGCTACACCTTC. This sequence encodes CAWNGGGGPRRQYYGYTF.

This clonotype was counted a few times. The junction differs from germline at one of its ends, possibly a read error. The gene calls are TRBV29-1 and TRBJ2-2; either TRBD1 or TRBD2 may supply D (5 bases each). The CDR3 has 15 residues. Per the germline V gene, CDR1 is SQVTM and CDR2 is ANQGSEA. The CDR3 loop reads CSVEGIWGTTGELFF. The CDR3 DNA follows: TGCAGCGTCGAAGGAATTTGGGGGACCACCGGGGAGCTGTTTTTT.